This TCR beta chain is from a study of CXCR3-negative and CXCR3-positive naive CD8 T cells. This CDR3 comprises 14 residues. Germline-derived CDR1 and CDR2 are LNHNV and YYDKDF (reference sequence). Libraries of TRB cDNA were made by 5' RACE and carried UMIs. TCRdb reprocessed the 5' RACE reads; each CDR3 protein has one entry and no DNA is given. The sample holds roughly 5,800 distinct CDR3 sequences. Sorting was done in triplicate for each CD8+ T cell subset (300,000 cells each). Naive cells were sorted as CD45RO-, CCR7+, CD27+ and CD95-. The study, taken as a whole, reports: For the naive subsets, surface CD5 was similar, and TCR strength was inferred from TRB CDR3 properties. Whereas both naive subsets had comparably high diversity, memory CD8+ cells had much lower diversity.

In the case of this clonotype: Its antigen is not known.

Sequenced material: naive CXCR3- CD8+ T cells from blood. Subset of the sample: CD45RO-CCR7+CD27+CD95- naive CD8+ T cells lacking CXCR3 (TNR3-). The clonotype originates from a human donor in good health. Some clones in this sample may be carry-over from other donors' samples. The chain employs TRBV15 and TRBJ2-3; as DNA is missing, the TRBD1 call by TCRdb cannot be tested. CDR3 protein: CATSRPRGADTQYF.